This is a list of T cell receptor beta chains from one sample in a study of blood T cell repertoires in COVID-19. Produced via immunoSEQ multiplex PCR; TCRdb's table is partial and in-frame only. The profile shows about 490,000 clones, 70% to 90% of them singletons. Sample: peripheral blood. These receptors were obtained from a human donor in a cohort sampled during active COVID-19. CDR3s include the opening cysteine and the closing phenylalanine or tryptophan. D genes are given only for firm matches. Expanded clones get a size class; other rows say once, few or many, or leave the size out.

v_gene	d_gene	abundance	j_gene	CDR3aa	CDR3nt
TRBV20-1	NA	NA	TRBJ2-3	CSASRDSDTQYF	TGCAGTGCTAGTCGGGACTCAGATACGCAGTATTTT
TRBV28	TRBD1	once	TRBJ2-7	CASSLSAGGYEQYF	TGTGCCAGCAGTTTATCGGCAGGGGGCTACGAGCAGTACTTC
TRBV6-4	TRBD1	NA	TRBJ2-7	CASTCVSFRGYLSYEQYF	TGTGCCAGCACCTGTGTGTCCTTCAGGGGGTATCTCTCCTACGAGCAGTACTTC
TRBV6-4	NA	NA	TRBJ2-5	CASSTVIGETQYF	TGTGCCAGCAGTACTGTAATTGGAGAGACCCAGTACTTC
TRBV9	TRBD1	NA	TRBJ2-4	CASSGGTGGRNIQYF	TGTGCCAGCAGCGGCGGGACAGGGGGTAGAAACATTCAGTACTTC
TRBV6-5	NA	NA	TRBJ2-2	CASSGTGYTGELFF	TGTGCCAGCAGCGGGACTGGTTACACCGGGGAGCTGTTTTTT
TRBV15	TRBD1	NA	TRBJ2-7	CATSRDKGTGSEQYF	TGTGCCACCAGCAGAGATAAAGGGACAGGTAGCGAGCAGTACTTC
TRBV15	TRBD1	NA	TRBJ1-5	CATSNIGRGQGRQPQHF	TGTGCCACCAGCAATATAGGACGGGGACAGGGGCGGCAGCCCCAGCATTTT
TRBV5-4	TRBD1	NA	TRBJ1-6	CASPRPRTGFISYNSPLHF	TGTGCCAGCCCTCGCCCGAGGACAGGGTTTATCTCCTATAATTCACCCCTCCACTTT
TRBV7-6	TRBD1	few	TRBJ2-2	CASSFDRATVPGELFF	TGTGCCAGCAGCTTTGACAGGGCTACCGTTCCCGGGGAGCTGTTTTTT
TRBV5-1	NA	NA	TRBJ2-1	CASSLEQALSREQFF	TGCGCCAGCAGCTTGGAACAGGCGCTAAGCAGGGAGCAGTTCTTC
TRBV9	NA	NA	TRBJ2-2	CASSERLSTGELFF	TGTGCCAGCAGCGAGCGACTGAGCACCGGGGAGCTGTTTTTT
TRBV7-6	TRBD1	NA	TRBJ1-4	CASSLETGDSNNEKLFF	TGTGCCAGCAGCTTGGAGACAGGGGACTCGAATAATGAAAAACTGTTTTTT
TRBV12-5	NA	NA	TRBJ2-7	CASGLVPLQPYEQYF	TGTGCTAGTGGTTTGGTCCCGCTACAGCCCTACGAGCAGTACTTC
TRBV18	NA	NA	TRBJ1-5	CASSPSGGPNQHF	TGTGCCAGCTCACCAAGTGGAGGTCCTAATCAGCATTTT
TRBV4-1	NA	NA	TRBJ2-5	CASSQEANYQETQYF	TGCGCCAGCAGCCAAGAAGCGAATTACCAAGAGACCCAGTACTTC
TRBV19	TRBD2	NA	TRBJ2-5	CASSYSGAQETQYF	TGTGCCAGTAGTTATAGCGGGGCGCAAGAGACCCAGTACTTC
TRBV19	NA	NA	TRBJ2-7	CASSSLGVPSPYEQYF	TGTGCCAGTAGTAGTTTAGGGGTCCCGTCGCCCTACGAGCAGTACTTC
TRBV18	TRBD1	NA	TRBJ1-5	CASSSTGGDSNQPQHF	TGTGCCAGCTCATCGACAGGGGGCGACAGCAATCAGCCCCAGCATTTT